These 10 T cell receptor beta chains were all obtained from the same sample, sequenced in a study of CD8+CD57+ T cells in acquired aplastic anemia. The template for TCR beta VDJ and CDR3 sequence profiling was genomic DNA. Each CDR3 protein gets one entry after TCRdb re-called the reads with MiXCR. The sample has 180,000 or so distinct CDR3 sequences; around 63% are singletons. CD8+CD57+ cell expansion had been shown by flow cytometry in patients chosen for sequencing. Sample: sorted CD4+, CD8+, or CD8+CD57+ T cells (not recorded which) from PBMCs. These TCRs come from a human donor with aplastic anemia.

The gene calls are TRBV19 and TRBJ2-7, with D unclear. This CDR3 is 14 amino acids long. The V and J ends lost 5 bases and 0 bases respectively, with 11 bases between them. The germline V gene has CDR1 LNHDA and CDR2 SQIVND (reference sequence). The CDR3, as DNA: TGTGCCAGTAGTGAGACCACGGACTCCTACGAGCAGTACTTC. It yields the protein CASSETTDSYEQYF.

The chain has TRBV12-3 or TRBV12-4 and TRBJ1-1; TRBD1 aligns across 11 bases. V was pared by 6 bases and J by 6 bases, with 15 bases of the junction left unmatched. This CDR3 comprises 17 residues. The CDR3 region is CASSPRDRGTRWSEAFF. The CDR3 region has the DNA TGTGCCAGCAGCCCCCGGGACAGGGGGACTCGGTGGTCTGAAGCTTTCTTT.

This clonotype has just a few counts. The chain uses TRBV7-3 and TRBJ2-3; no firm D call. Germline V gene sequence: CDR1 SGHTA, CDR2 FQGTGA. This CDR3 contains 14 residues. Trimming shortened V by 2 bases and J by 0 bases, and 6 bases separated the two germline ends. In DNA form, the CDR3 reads TGTGCCAGCAGCTTAGTGGGGAGCACAGATACGCAGTATTTT. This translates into CASSLVGSTDTQYF.

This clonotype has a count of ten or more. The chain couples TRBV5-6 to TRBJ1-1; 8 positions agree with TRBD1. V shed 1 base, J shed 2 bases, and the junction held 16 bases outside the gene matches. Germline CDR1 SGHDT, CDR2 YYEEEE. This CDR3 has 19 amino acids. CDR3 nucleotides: TGTGCCAGCAGCTTGAGGGCAGGGGGCAGACAGAGTACAAACACTGAAGCTTTCTTT. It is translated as CASSLRAGGRQSTNTEAFF.

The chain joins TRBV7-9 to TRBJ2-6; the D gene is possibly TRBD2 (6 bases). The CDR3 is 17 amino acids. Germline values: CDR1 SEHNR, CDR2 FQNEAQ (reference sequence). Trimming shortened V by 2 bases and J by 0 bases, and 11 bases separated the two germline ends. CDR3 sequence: CASSLLVGSSGANVLTF. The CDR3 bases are TGTGCCAGCAGCTTATTAGTCGGGAGCTCTGGGGCCAACGTCCTGACTTTC.

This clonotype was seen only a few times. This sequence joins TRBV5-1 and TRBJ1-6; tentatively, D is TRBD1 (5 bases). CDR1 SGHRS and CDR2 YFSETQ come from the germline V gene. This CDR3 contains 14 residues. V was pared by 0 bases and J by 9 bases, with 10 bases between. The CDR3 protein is CASSLESGTSPLHF. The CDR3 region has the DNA TGCGCCAGCAGCTTGGAGTCCGGGACTTCACCCCTCCACTTT.

This CDR3 is CASSRTVAYEQYF. In nucleotides, the CDR3 is TGTGCCAGCAGCCGGACGGTCGCCTACGAGCAGTACTTC. The chain joins TRBV14 to TRBJ2-7; D unresolved. Trimming pared 4 bases from V and 2 bases from J, leaving 9 bases between. The germline CDR1 and CDR2 sequences are SGHDN and FVKESK. The CDR3 is 13 residues long.

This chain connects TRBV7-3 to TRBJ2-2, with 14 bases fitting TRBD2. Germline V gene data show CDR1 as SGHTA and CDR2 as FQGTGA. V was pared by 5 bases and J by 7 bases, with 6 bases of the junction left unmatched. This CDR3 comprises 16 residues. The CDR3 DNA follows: TGTGCCAGCAGCCCGCCCGGGACTAGCGGGAGCGGGGAGCTGTTTTTT. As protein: CASSPPGTSGSGELFF.

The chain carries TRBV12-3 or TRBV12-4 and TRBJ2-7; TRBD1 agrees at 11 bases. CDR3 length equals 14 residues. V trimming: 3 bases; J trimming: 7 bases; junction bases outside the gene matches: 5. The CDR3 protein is CASSFGQGAREQYF. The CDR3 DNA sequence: TGTGCCAGCAGTTTTGGACAGGGGGCAAGAGAGCAGTACTTC.

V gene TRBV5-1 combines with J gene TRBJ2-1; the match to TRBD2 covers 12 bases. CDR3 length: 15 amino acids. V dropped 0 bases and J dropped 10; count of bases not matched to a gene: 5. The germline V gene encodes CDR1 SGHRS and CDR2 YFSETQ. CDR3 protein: CASSLGLAGVREQFF. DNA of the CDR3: TGCGCCAGCAGCTTGGGACTAGCGGGAGTTCGGGAGCAGTTCTTC.